Listed here are 12 T cell receptor beta chains from one sample, sequenced in a study of T cells after yellow fever vaccination. TCRdb fed the 5' RACE reads into MiXCR, producing one record per CDR3 protein. The data hold under 600,000 distinct CDR3 sequences, with roughly 13% observed a single time. Material: PBMCs, obtained on the day of the yellow fever booster vaccination. The receptors shown here come from a man aged 30 to 39 who received the YFV17D yellow fever vaccine.

Many counts were recorded for this clonotype. The chain combines TRBV5-6 with TRBJ2-6; 11 bases match TRBD2. CDR1 SGHDT and CDR2 YYEEEE come from the germline V gene. The V segment lost 2 bases and the J segment 0 bases; nucleotides outside the gene matches: 7. There are 19 residues in the CDR3. The CDR3 region has the DNA TGTGCCAGCAGCTTCCCCTCTAGCGGGAGGTTCTCTGGGGCCAACGTCCTGACTTTC. It specifies CASSFPSSGRFSGANVLTF.

Points on this clonotype: Mismatch with germline at one junction end may stem from a read error. This chain uses TRBV20-1 with TRBJ2-3, with 9 bases matching TRBD2. This CDR3 region has 16 residues. The germline CDR1 and CDR2 sequences are DFQATT and SNEGSKA (reference sequence). The DNA of the CDR3 is TGCTGTGCTAGAGTAGCGGGAGCTCGGCTTACAGATACGCAGTATTTT. Amino acids: CCARVAGARLTDTQYF.

This clonotype was detected a few times. The chain employs TRBV18 and TRBJ1-2, with TRBD1 matching over 9 bases. Trimming took 1 base from V and 5 from J; bases not matched to a gene: 2. Germline-derived CDR1 and CDR2 are KGHSH and LQKENI. CDR3 size: 14 residues. The CDR3 DNA follows: TGTGCCAGCTCACCACGGACAGGGGCATATGGCTACACCTTC. Protein sequence: CASSPRTGAYGYTF.

The chain carries TRBV10-1 and TRBJ2-3, with TRBD2 matching 9 bases. The CDR3 is 16 residues long. In germline, CDR1 is WNHNN, CDR2 SYGVQD (reference sequence). Trimming at V came to 5 bases and at J to 0 bases, leaving 6 bases not matched to a gene. DNA for the CDR3: TGCGCCAGCAGTCCCGGGACTAGCAGGAGCACAGATACGCAGTATTTT. Protein sequence: CASSPGTSRSTDTQYF.

Only a few counts were recorded for this clonotype. The V and J genes are TRBV5-1 and TRBJ2-3; TRBD2 is a possible D gene (6 bases). The CDR3 runs 15 residues. V was clipped by 6 bases and J by 3 bases, with 17 bases between them. Germline lookup yields CDR1 SGHRS and CDR2 YFSETQ. Here the CDR3 DNA reads TGCGCCAGCACCTTATTGGGGGGTGCTACAGATACGCAGTATTTT. Translation: CASTLLGGATDTQYF.

The chain links TRBV7-2 to TRBJ2-7, with D hard to call. V was trimmed by 1 base and J by 0 bases, leaving 10 bases between them. Looked up from germline, CDR1 is SGHTA and CDR2 is FQGNSA. There are 15 residues in the CDR3. DNA of the CDR3: TGTGCCAGCAGCTTAGATCTCCGAAACTCCTACGAGCAGTACTTC. Encoded protein: CASSLDLRNSYEQYF.

The chain is built from TRBV10-3 and TRBJ2-7, with 12 bases identical to TRBD2. From germline, CDR1 is ENHRY and CDR2 SYGVKD. This CDR3 comprises 13 residues. The V gene end was trimmed by 6 bases and the J gene end by 5 bases; junction bases not matched to a gene: 2. The DNA of the CDR3 is TGTGCCATCAGCCTAGCGGGAGGGAACGAGCAGTACTTC. Its protein is CAISLAGGNEQYF.

This clonotype was observed a handful of times. The chain combines TRBV10-1 with TRBJ2-1; D is unresolved. Germline CDR1 is WNHNN and CDR2 is SYGVQD (reference sequence). The CDR3 contains 14 residues. V was pared by 4 bases and J by 2 bases, with 9 bases between. The CDR3 spells CASSGKGAYNEQFF. The CDR3 bases are TGCGCCAGCAGTGGCAAGGGCGCCTACAATGAGCAGTTCTTC.

This chain connects TRBV20-1 to TRBJ2-2; the D gene is possibly TRBD2 (8 bases). Trimming took off 3 bases at V and 7 bases at J, with 18 bases between the two ends. Germline V CDR1 and CDR2: DFQATT, SNEGSKA (reference sequence). The CDR3 totals 15 residues. The CDR3 nucleotides read TGCAGTGCTAGGGGACAGCGGGAGAGGAGCGGGGAGCTGTTTTTT. Translation: CSARGQRERSGELFF.

This clonotype came up a few times. The chain employs TRBV7-9 and TRBJ2-3; 7 bases fit TRBD1. The ends lost 4 bases at V and 2 bases at J; junction bases unmatched: 9. Germline CDR1 is SEHNR and CDR2 is FQNEAQ (reference sequence). The CDR3 has 16 residues. CDR3 protein: CASSSLNDRVTDTQYF. The CDR3 nucleotides read TGTGCCAGCAGCTCCCTAAACGACAGGGTCACAGATACGCAGTATTTT.

There are a few counts of this clonotype. The rearrangement uses TRBV6-5 and TRBJ2-2, with 9 bases that match TRBD2. Germline lookup yields CDR1 MNHEY and CDR2 SVGAGI. The CDR3 length is 13 residues. After removal of 10 bases from V and 8 bases from J, the junction contained 8 bases not matched to a gene. CDR3 coding DNA: TGTGCCACCCTAGCGGGATCGGGGGGGGAGCTGTTTTTT. The encoded protein is CATLAGSGGELFF.

The chain is built from TRBV5-8 and TRBJ2-5; no reliable D call. Trimming removed 1 base from V and 2 bases from J, with 9 bases in between. The germline V gene encodes CDR1 SGHTS and CDR2 YDEGEE. The CDR3 length is 14 residues. In DNA form, the CDR3 reads TGTGCCAGCAGCTTGCTAAAGAGGCAAGAGACCCAGTACTTC. Protein product: CASSLLKRQETQYF.